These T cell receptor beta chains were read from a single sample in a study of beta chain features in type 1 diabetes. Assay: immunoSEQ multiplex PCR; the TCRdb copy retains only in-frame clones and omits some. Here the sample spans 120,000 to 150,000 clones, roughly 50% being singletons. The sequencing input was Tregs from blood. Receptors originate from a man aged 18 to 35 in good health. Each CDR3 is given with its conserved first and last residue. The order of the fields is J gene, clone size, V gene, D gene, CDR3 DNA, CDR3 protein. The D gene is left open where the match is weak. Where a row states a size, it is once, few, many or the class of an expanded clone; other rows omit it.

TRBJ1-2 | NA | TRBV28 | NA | TGTGCCAGCAGTCCCCAGGTCCGTCGTGGCTACACCTTC | CASSPQVRRGYTF
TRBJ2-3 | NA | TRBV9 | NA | TGTGCCAGCAGCGCCCGCGGTATAGACAGACTCACAGATACGCAGTATTTT | CASSARGIDRLTDTQYF
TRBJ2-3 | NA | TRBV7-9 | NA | TGTGCCAGCAGCCCCAAGGACAGCGATACGCAGTATTTT | CASSPKDSDTQYF
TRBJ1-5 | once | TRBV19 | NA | TGTGCCAGTAGTATAGTTGGACAGAGCAATCAGCCCCAGCATTTT | CASSIVGQSNQPQHF
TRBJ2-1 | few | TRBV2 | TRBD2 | TGTGCCAGCAGTCGTAGCGGGCCCGACTACAATGAGCAGTTCTTC | CASSRSGPDYNEQFF
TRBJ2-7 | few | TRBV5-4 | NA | TGTGCCAGCAGCTTGCGACAATCCTACGAGCAGTACTTC | CASSLRQSYEQYF
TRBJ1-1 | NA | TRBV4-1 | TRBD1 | TGCGCCAGCAGGAGACAGGGTGGGAACACTGAAGCTTTCTTT | CASRRQGGNTEAFF
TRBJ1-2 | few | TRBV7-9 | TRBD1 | TGTGCCAGCAGCTCGATAGGGGGCCAAGGCTACACCTTC | CASSSIGGQGYTF
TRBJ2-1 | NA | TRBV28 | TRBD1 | TGTGCCAGCAGTTTATTTGGGACAGGGGCCTACAATGAGCAGTTCTTC | CASSLFGTGAYNEQFF
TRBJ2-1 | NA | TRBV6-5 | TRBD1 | TGTGCCAGCTTTAGTCGGACAGGGGACTACAATGAGCAGTTCTTC | CASFSRTGDYNEQFF
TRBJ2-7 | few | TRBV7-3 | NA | TGTGCCAGCAGCCCCCGTCCGGGGGAGCAGTACTTC | CASSPRPGEQYF
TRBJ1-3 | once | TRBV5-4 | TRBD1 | TGTGCCAGCAGCTTTCAGGGGGTTGGAAACACCATATATTTT | CASSFQGVGNTIYF
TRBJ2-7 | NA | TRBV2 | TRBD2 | TGTGCCATCTGGGAGGGCCACTACGAGCAGTACTTC | CAIWEGHYEQYF
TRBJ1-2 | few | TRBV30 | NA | TGTGCCGGGCGGGGCAGAGAGCAAACTGGCTACACCTTC | CAGRGREQTGYTF
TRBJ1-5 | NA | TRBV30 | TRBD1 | TGTGCCTGGAGTACAGGGGTGGGTCAGCCCCAGCATTTT | CAWSTGVGQPQHF
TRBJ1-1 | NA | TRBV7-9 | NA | TGTGCCAGCAGCCCTGACCTCTTACTAGGGACTGAAGCTTTCTTT | CASSPDLLLGTEAFF
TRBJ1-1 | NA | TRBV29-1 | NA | TGCAGCGTTGCCTTGACAGTGAACACTGAAGCTTTCTTT | CSVALTVNTEAFF
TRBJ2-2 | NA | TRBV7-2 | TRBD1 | TGTGCCAGCAGCTTGGACAGGGGGAACACCGGGGAGCTGTTTTTT | CASSLDRGNTGELFF
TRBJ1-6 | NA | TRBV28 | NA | TGTGCCAGCAGTTTAGGCGGATATAATTCACCCCTCCACTTT | CASSLGGYNSPLHF
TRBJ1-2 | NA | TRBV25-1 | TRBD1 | TGTGCCAGCAGGGAAACAGGGGGCGCAGGCTACACCTTC | CASRETGGAGYTF
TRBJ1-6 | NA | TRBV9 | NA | TGTGCCAGCAGCCCCGGATACAGCTCCATGGCACCCCTCCACTTT | CASSPGYSSMAPLHF
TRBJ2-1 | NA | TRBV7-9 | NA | TGTGCCAGCAGCCTAAGGGGTTCCTACAATGAGCAGTTCTTC | CASSLRGSYNEQFF
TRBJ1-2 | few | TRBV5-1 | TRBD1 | TGCGCCAGCAGCTTACAGGGGGTCGGCTACACCTTC | CASSLQGVGYTF
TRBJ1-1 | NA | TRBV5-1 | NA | TGCGCCAGCAGCATCACCGGGCAGGGGACGAACACTGAAGCTTTCTTT | CASSITGQGTNTEAFF
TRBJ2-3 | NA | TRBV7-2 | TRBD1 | TGTGCCAGCAGCTTAGTGTGGGACAGGGGAACAGATACGCAGTATTTT | CASSLVWDRGTDTQYF
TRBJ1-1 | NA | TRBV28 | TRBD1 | TGTGCCAGCAGTTTAGAGGGGGCCCGTACTGAAGCTTTCTTT | CASSLEGARTEAFF
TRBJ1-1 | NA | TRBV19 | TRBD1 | TGTGCCAGTAGGCAAATTGACAGGGTTGAAGCTTTCTTT | CASRQIDRVEAFF
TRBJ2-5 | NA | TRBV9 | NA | TGTGCCAGCAGCGTGAGGGAGGCCCAGTACTTC | CASSVREAQYF
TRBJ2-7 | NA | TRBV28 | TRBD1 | TGTGCCAGCAGTGACGCCGGGACAGGGATCCACGAGCAGTACTTC | CASSDAGTGIHEQYF
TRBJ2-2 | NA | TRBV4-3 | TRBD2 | TGCGCCAGCAGCCAAGGCCCCAGCGGGAGGGCCTATATCGAGGAGCTGTTTTTT | CASSQGPSGRAYIEELFF
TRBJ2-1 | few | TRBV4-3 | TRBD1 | TGCGCCAGCAGCCCGGACCAAGGACAGGGGTACAATGAGCAGTTCTTC | CASSPDQGQGYNEQFF
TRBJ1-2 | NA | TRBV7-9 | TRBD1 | TGTGCCAGCAGCTTAGTCGGGACAGGGGGCGCTGGCTACACCTTC | CASSLVGTGGAGYTF
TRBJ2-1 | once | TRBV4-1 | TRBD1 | TGCGCCAGCAGCCAAGGGGACAGGGTCGGCTACAATGAGCAGTTCTTC | CASSQGDRVGYNEQFF
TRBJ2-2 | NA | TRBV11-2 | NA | TGTGCCAGCAGCGTCTCCGGGGGCGGGGAGCTGTTTTTT | CASSVSGGGELFF
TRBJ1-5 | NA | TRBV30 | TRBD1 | TGTGCCTGGAGTGTACGGTACAGGGGGGATCAGCCCCAGCATTTT | CAWSVRYRGDQPQHF
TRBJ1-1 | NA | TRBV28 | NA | TGTGCCAGCAGTTTGAGCTTGAACACTGAAGCTTTCTTT | CASSLSLNTEAFF
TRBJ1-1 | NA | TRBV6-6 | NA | TGTGCCAGCAGTTCCCCCTTGAACACTGAAGCTTTCTTT | CASSSPLNTEAFF
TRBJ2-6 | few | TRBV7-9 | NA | TGTGCCAGCACCGCCGAGCGTTTCTCTGGGGCCAACGTCCTGACTTTC | CASTAERFSGANVLTF
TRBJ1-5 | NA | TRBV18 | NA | TGTGCCAGCTCCAGGGGCAGGCTTGTGGGGGAAAATCAGCCCCAGCATTTT | CASSRGRLVGENQPQHF
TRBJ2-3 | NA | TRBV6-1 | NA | TGTGCCAGCAGTGTCGCCCCTCTTCAAACTAGCACAGATACGCAGTATTTT | CASSVAPLQTSTDTQYF
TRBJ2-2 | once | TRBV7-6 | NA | TGTGCCAGCAGCCTTCAACAGGGACTACGCAACACCGGGGAGCTGTTTTTT | CASSLQQGLRNTGELFF
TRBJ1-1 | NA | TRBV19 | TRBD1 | TGTGCCAGTAGGAGAACAGGGGGCACTGAAGCTTTCTTT | CASRRTGGTEAFF
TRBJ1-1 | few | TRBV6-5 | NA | TGTGCCAGCAGCCTCTCTGGACGGGGAAACACTGAAGCTTTCTTT | CASSLSGRGNTEAFF
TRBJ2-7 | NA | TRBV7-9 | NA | TGTGCCAGCAGCTTAGGGACAGTTCAGCAGTACTTC | CASSLGTVQQYF
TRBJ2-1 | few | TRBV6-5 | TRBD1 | TGTGCCAGCAGAGCTGGGACAGAAACTAAGCAGTTCTTC | CASRAGTETKQFF
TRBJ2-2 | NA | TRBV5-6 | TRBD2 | TGTGCCAGCAGCTTTTGGGCTAGCGGGAATATCGGGGAGCTGTTTTTT | CASSFWASGNIGELFF
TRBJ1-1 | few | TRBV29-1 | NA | TGCAGCCTAAGCATGGGAGACACTGAAGCTTTCTTT | CSLSMGDTEAFF
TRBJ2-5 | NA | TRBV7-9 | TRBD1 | TGTGCCAGCAGGGGAAGGGGGCGAGAGACCCAGTACTTC | CASRGRGRETQYF
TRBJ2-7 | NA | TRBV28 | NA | TGTGCCAGCAGACAGACAGGTGCAACCTACGAGCAGTACTTC | CASRQTGATYEQYF
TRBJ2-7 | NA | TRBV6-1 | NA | TGTGCCAGCAGGCCAGGACGACAGCTCGAGCAGTACTTC | CASRPGRQLEQYF
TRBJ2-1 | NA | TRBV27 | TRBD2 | TGTGCCAGCACCCTACCTCTACTAGCGCTCTCCTACAATGAGCAGTTCTTC | CASTLPLLALSYNEQFF
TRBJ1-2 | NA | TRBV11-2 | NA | TGTGCCAGCAGCTTAGGCCCGGGAACCTATGGCTACACCTTC | CASSLGPGTYGYTF
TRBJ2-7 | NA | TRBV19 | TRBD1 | TGTGCCAGTAGTATGGACAGGGACGCCTACGAGCAGTACTTC | CASSMDRDAYEQYF